The 27 T cell receptor beta chains below all came from one sample that was sequenced in a study of blood T cell repertoires in COVID-19. Clones were read by immunoSEQ multiplex PCR, and TCRdb kept only the in-frame ones, dropping some. Of 95,000 or so clones listed, roughly 80% are singletons. Sequencing input: peripheral blood. The receptors come from a man older than 75 with active or convalescent COVID-19.

The rearrangement uses TRBV6-5 and TRBJ2-3; 8 nucleotides line up with TRBD1. V trimming: 9 bases; J trimming: 5 bases; junction bases outside the gene matches: 4. This CDR3 is built from 12 residues. CDR1 MNHEY and CDR2 SVGAGI come from the germline V gene. CDR3: CASQGAEDTQYF. CDR3 DNA sequence: TGTGCCAGTCAGGGGGCAGAAGATACGCAGTATTTT.

This clone was seen only a few times. This chain links TRBV7-9 with TRBJ2-7; 7 bases map to TRBD2. V lost 5 bases, J lost 6 bases, and 1 base stayed unmatched. The CDR3 has 11 residues. The germline V gene has CDR1 SEHNR and CDR2 FQNEAQ (reference sequence). CDR3 sequence: CASSGEGEQYF. DNA for the CDR3: TGTGCCAGCAGCGGGGAGGGCGAGCAGTACTTC.

The J gene is TRBJ2-7, the V gene TRBV6-6; 8 bases align to TRBD1. Germline CDR1 MNHNY, CDR2 SVGAGI (reference sequence). CDR3 length: 15 residues. V shed 5 bases and J 3 bases; nucleotides not matched to a gene: 9. CDR3 in DNA: TGTGCCAGCAGTCCCGGGGCAGGGGGCTTCTACGAGCAGTACTTC. Protein: CASSPGAGGFYEQYF.

The V gene is TRBV7-8, the J gene TRBJ2-2, with TRBD1 matching 11 bases. There are 17 residues in the CDR3. V shed 5 bases, J shed 1 base, and the junction held 6 bases outside the gene matches. In germline, CDR1 is SGHVS, CDR2 FQNEAQ. DNA of the CDR3: TGTGCCAGCAGCCACCTCGGGACAGGGGGGAACACCGGGGAGCTGTTTTTT. Amino acid sequence: CASSHLGTGGNTGELFF. The whole variable domain, filled in from reference TRBV7-8 and TRBJ2-2, reads GAGVSQSPRYKVAKRGQDVALRCDPISGHVSLFWYQQALGQGPEFLTYFQNEAQLDKSGLPSDRFFAERPEGSVSTLKIQRTQQEDSAVYLCASSHLGTGGNTGELFFGEGSRLTVL.

This chain's CDR3 is CASSFGTGRHEQFF. The CDR3 DNA reads TGTGCCAGCAGCTTCGGGACAGGGCGGCATGAGCAGTTCTTC. The chain is built from TRBV13 and TRBJ2-1; the match to TRBD1 covers 9 bases. This CDR3 spans 14 amino acids. The V segment lost 3 bases and the J segment 8 bases; nucleotides outside the gene matches: 5. CDR1 is PRHDT and CDR2 is FYEKMQ in the germline V gene (reference sequence).

This clone was detected only a few times. V gene TRBV5-4 combines with J gene TRBJ1-2; perhaps TRBD1 as D (5 bases). With 4 bases removed from V and 8 bases from J, the gap between germline ends came to 18 bases. This CDR3 is built from 14 residues. Germline values: CDR1 SGHNT, CDR2 YYREEE (reference sequence). The CDR3 sequence is CASSGKGLSGGYTF. Here the CDR3 DNA reads TGTGCCAGCAGCGGCAAGGGGTTATCAGGGGGCTACACCTTC. The full variable domain, its missing parts supplied by reference TRBV5-4 and TRBJ1-2, is ETGVTQSPTHLIKTRGQQVTLRCSSQSGHNTVSWYQQALGQGPQFIFQYYREEENGRGNFPPRFSGLQFPNYSSELNVNALELDDSALYLCASSGKGLSGGYTFGSGTRLTVV.

The chain couples TRBV5-1 to TRBJ1-1; 8 bases agree with TRBD1. The CDR3 loop spans 14 amino acids. CDR1 is SGHRS and CDR2 is YFSETQ in the germline V gene. Trimming at V came to 5 bases and at J to 0 bases, leaving 3 bases not matched to a gene. CDR3 in DNA: TGCGCCAGCAGTGCAGGGGGCATGAACACTGAAGCTTTCTTT. Protein product: CASSAGGMNTEAFF.

The chain combines TRBV18 with TRBJ2-2; 7 nucleotides line up with TRBD1. J was trimmed by 4 bases and V by 3 bases; bases with no gene match: 5. The V gene's germline CDR1 is KGHSH and CDR2 LQKENI. The CDR3 runs 15 residues. The CDR3 DNA reads as TGTGCCAGCTCACCCACCTCAGGGGGCACCGGGGAGCTGTTTTTT. Residues: CASSPTSGGTGELFF.

The V gene is TRBV19, the J gene TRBJ1-2; D gene uncertain. Germline V gene sequence: CDR1 LNHDA, CDR2 SQIVND (reference sequence). V lost 1 base, J lost 2 bases, and 11 bases lay in between. The CDR3 contains 15 residues. CDR3 residues: CASSIAETGNYGYTF. In DNA, the CDR3 is TGTGCCAGTAGTATAGCTGAGACGGGGAACTATGGCTACACCTTC.

The chain is built from TRBV27 and TRBJ1-1; D remains ambiguous. The ends were cut back, 8 bases at V and 1 base at J, with 14 bases in the middle. Germline assignment: CDR1 MNHEY and CDR2 SMNVEV (reference sequence). CDR3 length: 14 residues. Here the CDR3 DNA reads TGTGCCAGCTCATTATGGCAGGAGAACACTGAAGCTTTCTTT. Its protein is CASSLWQENTEAFF.

The chain combines TRBV6-5 with TRBJ1-1, with D perhaps matching TRBD1 (5 bases). Germline V gene sequence: CDR1 MNHEY, CDR2 SVGAGI. The CDR3 has 14 residues. Trimming cost V 2 bases and J 7 bases, with 14 bases left between them. The CDR3 coding sequence is TGTGCCAGCAGTTACCAGAGGGGACTAAGTGAAGCTTTCTTT. Its translation is CASSYQRGLSEAFF.

The genes are TRBV14 and TRBJ1-5; the D is unclear. CDR3 length: 13 amino acids. Deletions cut 0 bases from V and 4 bases from J, with 4 bases between. The germline V gene has CDR1 SGHDN and CDR2 FVKESK. The DNA for the CDR3 is TGTGCCAGCAGCCAAGATATGAATCAGCCCCAGCATTTT. As protein: CASSQDMNQPQHF.

This chain connects TRBV19 to TRBJ1-2; D unresolved. CDR3 size: 14 residues. Trimming stripped 3 bases from V and 5 bases from J, with 13 bases between. Germline loops: CDR1 LNHDA, CDR2 SQIVND (reference sequence). The DNA for the CDR3 is TGTGCCAGTAGTATTAGTGGAATGGAGTATGGCTACACCTTC. As protein: CASSISGMEYGYTF. Supplemented by reference TRBV19 and TRBJ1-2, the full variable domain reads DGGITQSPKYLFRKEGQNVTLSCEQNLNHDAMYWYRQDPGQGLRLIYYSQIVNDFQKGDIAEGYSVSREKKESFPLTVTSAQKNPTAFYLCASSISGMEYGYTFGSGTRLTVV.

This sequence joins TRBV5-1 and TRBJ1-2, with TRBD1 identical over 12 bases. Germline CDR1 SGHRS, CDR2 YFSETQ. Trimming removed 0 bases from V and 8 bases from J; junction bases left unmatched: 5. The CDR3 covers 15 residues. The CDR3: CASSLDGTGGYGYTF. In nucleotides, the CDR3 is TGCGCCAGCAGCTTGGATGGGACAGGGGGCTACGGCTACACCTTC.

This chain's CDR3 is CASSLGSGTQETQYF. Here the CDR3 DNA reads TGCGCCAGCAGCTTGGGTAGCGGGACCCAAGAGACCCAGTACTTC. The V call is TRBV5-1, the J call TRBJ2-5; 8 positions match TRBD2. CDR1 is SGHRS and CDR2 is YFSETQ in the germline V gene. The V segment lost 0 bases and the J segment 1 base; nucleotides outside the gene matches: 2. The CDR3 runs to 15 residues.

This chain joins TRBV28 and TRBJ1-3; D gene ambiguous. With 5 bases removed from V and 0 bases from J, the gap between germline ends came to 17 bases. The CDR3 totals 17 residues. CDR1 and CDR2 from the germline V gene are MDHEN and SYDVKM. This CDR3 reads CASSASGGFYSGNTIYF. DNA for the CDR3: TGTGCCAGCAGTGCCAGTGGAGGGTTTTACTCTGGAAACACCATATATTTT.

The V and J genes are TRBV27 and TRBJ2-1; perhaps TRBD1 as D (6 bases). The CDR3 has 15 amino acids. V was pared by 6 bases and J by 7 bases, with 19 bases between. Germline V gene lookup returns CDR1 MNHEY and CDR2 SMNVEV (reference sequence). CDR3 in DNA: TGTGCCAGCAGCTCAAACAGGGTAATTCGGAATGAGCAGTTCTTC. Its protein is CASSSNRVIRNEQFF.

The chain links TRBV7-9 to TRBJ2-7, with a possible D match to TRBD2 (5 bases). Germline V gives CDR1 SEHNR, CDR2 FQNEAQ (reference sequence). The CDR3 is 13 residues long. V dropped 8 bases and J dropped 2 bases, with 13 bases sitting between them. In DNA form, the CDR3 reads TGTGCCAGCCGTGGACCGGGGACCTACGAGCAGTACTTC. It yields the protein CASRGPGTYEQYF.

The rearrangement joins TRBV6-1 to TRBJ1-5; no clear D. The CDR3 has 16 residues. Germline lookup yields CDR1 MNHNS and CDR2 SASEGT. With 4 bases removed from V and 5 bases from J, the gap between germline ends came to 18 bases. This CDR3 reads CASSVNGVAVDQPQHF. Here the CDR3 DNA reads TGTGCCAGCAGTGTGAACGGAGTTGCGGTCGATCAGCCCCAGCATTTT.

The CDR3 loop is CATSRPTGTGQFTLHF. CDR3 in DNA: TGTGCCACCAGCAGACCAACCGGGACAGGGCAATTCACCCTCCACTTT. V usage is TRBV15 and J usage is TRBJ1-6; the match to TRBD1 covers 9 bases. Germline trimming cut 2 bases from V and 14 bases from J; bases unmatched to any gene: 13. Per germline, CDR1 LNHNV and CDR2 YYDKDF (reference sequence). This CDR3 is built from 16 residues.

This clone is a singleton in its sample. The rearrangement links TRBV30 to TRBJ1-2; 10 bases align to TRBD1. The germline gives CDR1 GTSNPN, CDR2 SVGIG (reference sequence). V shed 1 base, J shed 6 bases, and the junction held 2 bases outside the gene matches. The CDR3 totals 13 residues. The CDR3 DNA follows: TGTGCCTGGAGTGGGACAGGGGGAAATGGCTACACCTTC. Translated: CAWSGTGGNGYTF.

The chain employs TRBV30 and TRBJ1-4, with D possibly being TRBD1 (5 bases). The CDR3 runs to 14 residues. V lost 2 bases to trimming and J lost 4 bases, with 11 bases between them. The germline V gene encodes CDR1 GTSNPN and CDR2 SVGIG (reference sequence). As DNA, the CDR3 is TGTGCCTGGAGTTCGGGGGACTATAATGAAAAACTGTTTTTT. Amino acids: CAWSSGDYNEKLFF.

V is TRBV3-1 (or the pseudogene TRBV3-2) and J is TRBJ1-2; 12 bases map to TRBD1. CDR3 length: 19 residues. V was clipped by 3 bases and J by 1 base; unmatched bases: 12. Germline-derived CDR1 and CDR2 are LGHDT and YNNKEL (reference sequence). CDR3 in amino acids: CASSHQDRDRGLYNYGYTF. In DNA form, the CDR3 reads TGTGCCAGCAGCCACCAGGACCGGGACAGGGGGCTTTATAACTATGGCTACACCTTC.

CDR3 residues: CASYGTAVHEQFF. CDR3 nucleotide sequence: TGTGCCAGCTACGGGACAGCGGTCCATGAGCAGTTCTTC. V is TRBV18 and J is TRBJ2-1; 7 nucleotides line up with TRBD1. The CDR3 has 13 amino acids. Germline V gene lookup returns CDR1 KGHSH and CDR2 LQKENI. Trimming removed 7 bases from V and 8 bases from J; junction bases left unmatched: 8.

A word on this clone: A much more abundant neighbour one base away suggests this may be a read error. The gene calls are TRBV5-4 and TRBJ1-2; a weak D match, TRBD1 (6 bases). Trimming took off 4 bases at V and 2 bases at J, with 9 bases between the two ends. The germline gives CDR1 SGHNT, CDR2 YYREEE (reference sequence). The CDR3 has 13 amino acids. CDR3 in amino acids: CASSPTGNYGYTF. Here the CDR3 DNA reads TGTGCCAGCAGCCCTACAGGGAACTATGGCTACACCTTC.

This clone was recorded a few times. V gene TRBV21-1 combines with J gene TRBJ2-2; the D call TRBD1 from the table was never checked on the DNA. TRBV21-1 is reported as a pseudogene. The CDR3 totals 15 residues. The CDR3 DNA reads TGTGCCAGCAGCCTTCGGACAGGGAACACCGGGGAGCTGTTTTTT. Translated: CASSLRTGNTGELFF.

V is TRBV28 and J is TRBJ1-2; the match to TRBD1 covers 7 bases. The CDR3 is 14 residues long. Germline V gene sequence: CDR1 MDHEN, CDR2 SYDVKM. V was clipped by 3 bases and J by 9 bases; unmatched bases: 10. This CDR3 is CASSLVQGNFRYTF. The CDR3, as DNA: TGTGCCAGCAGTTTGGTACAGGGGAATTTTCGCTACACCTTC.